The 29 T cell receptor beta chains listed next were all sequenced from one sample in a study of T cell repertoires in cytomegalovirus infection. Their antigens remain unidentified. TCRdb re-derived calls from the reads in MiXCR, one entry per CDR3 protein. The sample includes some 120,000 distinct CDR3 sequences, around 32% of them seen just once. Sequencing used CD8+ T cells from cultured PBMCs, obtained from culture after CMV antigen stimulation. The receptor source for this set is a human donor in good health (CMV status not recorded). Some clones in this sample may be carry-over from other donors' samples.

In this sample, this clonotype turned up a few times. CDR3: CASSVPGGSSGANVLTF. CDR3 nucleotide sequence: TGTGCCAGTAGCGTCCCGGGGGGCTCCTCTGGGGCCAACGTCCTGACTTTC. The chain joins TRBV19 to TRBJ2-6, with D tentatively TRBD2 (7 bases). From germline, CDR1 is LNHDA and CDR2 SQIVND (reference sequence). Between the trimmed V and J ends, which lost 6 bases and 0 bases, there was a span of 15 bases. The CDR3 spans 17 residues.

The sample holds a few counts of this clonotype. The chain is built from TRBV5-4 and TRBJ2-3, with a possible D match to TRBD1 (6 bases). Trimming removed 4 bases at V and 0 bases at J, with 15 bases between. The CDR3 covers 16 residues. CDR1 and CDR2 from the germline V gene are SGHNT and YYREEE (reference sequence). The CDR3 protein is CASSPHGQTSTDTQYF. The CDR3 DNA follows: TGTGCCAGCAGCCCTCATGGACAGACCAGCACAGATACGCAGTATTTT.

The chain couples TRBV19 to TRBJ1-6, with D possibly TRBD1 on 6 matching bases. CDR3 size: 13 residues. Trimming took 4 bases from V and 10 from J, leaving 11 bases between them. Looked up from germline, CDR1 is LNHDA and CDR2 is SQIVND (reference sequence). The CDR3 reads CASSTGDGSPLHF. In DNA form, the CDR3 reads TGTGCCAGTAGTACAGGGGATGGCTCACCCCTCCACTTT.

V gene TRBV19 combines with J gene TRBJ2-1; D possibly corresponds to TRBD1 (5 bases). V lost 3 bases, J lost 4 bases, and 10 bases lay in between. CDR3 length: 14 amino acids. CDR1 is LNHDA and CDR2 is SQIVND in the germline V gene (reference sequence). The CDR3 sequence: CASSIDGQYNEQFF. CDR3 bases: TGTGCCAGTAGTATTGACGGACAATACAATGAGCAGTTCTTC.

There are a few counts of this clonotype. At one of its ends the junction is not consistent with the germline gene, which may arise from a read error. The chain couples TRBV12-3 or TRBV12-4 to TRBJ2-2; D gene ambiguous. This CDR3 has 12 amino acids. The CDR3 reads CASTLGAGELFF. Written as DNA, the CDR3 is TGTGCCAGCACTTTAGGTGCCGGGGAGCTGTTTTTT.

The rearrangement joins TRBV28 to TRBJ2-2, with TRBD1 as a possible D gene (5 bases). Trimming pared 6 bases from V and 0 bases from J, leaving 11 bases between. Germline assignment: CDR1 MDHEN and CDR2 SYDVKM. This CDR3 is 15 amino acids long. The CDR3: CASRFDRANTGELFF. The DNA for the CDR3 is TGTGCCAGCAGATTCGACAGAGCGAACACCGGGGAGCTGTTTTTT.

This clonotype was seen more than once but under ten times. DNA for the CDR3: TGCAGTGCTAGAGATCCTCCGGACAGCCAAGAGACCCAGTACTTC. It yields the protein CSARDPPDSQETQYF. The rearrangement uses TRBV20-1 and TRBJ2-5; weak D call: TRBD1 (6 bases). V lost 0 bases and J lost 1, with 12 bases in between. The length of the CDR3 is 15 residues. Germline-derived CDR1 and CDR2 are DFQATT and SNEGSKA (reference sequence).

This clonotype was seen once. This rearrangement joins TRBV5-3 to TRBJ2-1, with 11 bases matching TRBD2. TRBV5-3 falls under the ORF class, with uncertain function. V shed 8 bases and J 9 bases; nucleotides not matched to a gene: 10. This CDR3 spans 14 amino acids. The CDR3 loop reads CASSELAGGPEQFF. The CDR3 bases are TGTGCCAGCAGCGAGCTAGCGGGGGGCCCTGAGCAGTTCTTC.

The chain employs TRBV4-2 and TRBJ2-3; 14 positions agree with TRBD2. V was pared by 2 bases and J by 4 bases, with 8 bases of the junction left unmatched. This CDR3 spans 18 amino acids. Germline loops: CDR1 LGHNA, CDR2 YNFKEQ. CDR3 protein: CASSQLGETSGGADTQYF. The CDR3 nucleotides are TGTGCCAGCAGCCAACTGGGCGAGACTAGCGGGGGGGCAGATACGCAGTATTTT.

In its sample, this clonotype was seen a few times. The chain links TRBV4-1 to TRBJ2-7; D is uncertain. The V end lost 1 base, the J end lost 2 bases, and 12 bases lay between the germline ends. The CDR3 is 15 amino acids. CDR1 is MGHRA and CDR2 is YSYEKL in the germline V gene. The CDR3 is CASSQVGSHPYEQYF. The DNA for the CDR3 is TGCGCCAGCAGCCAAGTTGGCAGCCACCCCTACGAGCAGTACTTC.

This clonotype showed up many times. The J gene is TRBJ2-1, the V gene TRBV19; tentative D call: TRBD2 (6 bases). V lost 3 bases and J lost 8, with 11 bases in between. The CDR3 is 13 residues long. Germline CDR1 reads LNHDA; CDR2 reads SQIVND (reference sequence). CDR3: CASSIMEGDEQFF. The DNA of the CDR3 is TGTGCCAGTAGTATCATGGAGGGCGATGAGCAGTTCTTC.

The chain combines TRBV10-3 with TRBJ2-2, with unresolved D. V lost 2 bases and J lost 5, with 3 bases in between. The CDR3 is made up of 12 amino acids. Germline V gene sequence: CDR1 ENHRY, CDR2 SYGVKD. This chain's CDR3 is CAISEGTGELFF. The CDR3 DNA is TGTGCCATCAGTGAGGGAACCGGGGAGCTGTTTTTT.

This clonotype was recorded a few times. J is TRBJ1-5 and V is TRBV6-6; unclear D gene. Germline CDR1 and CDR2: MNHNY and SVGAGI (reference sequence). With 10 bases removed from V and 1 base from J, the gap between germline ends came to 11 bases. CDR3 length: 13 residues. This CDR3 reads CATLGGSNQPQHF. CDR3 in DNA: TGTGCCACCCTTGGAGGGAGCAATCAGCCCCAGCATTTT.

The chain employs TRBV4-3 and TRBJ2-1; 9 bases fit TRBD2. The V and J ends lost 5 bases and 6 bases, in that order; junction bases with no gene match: 8. The CDR3 contains 15 residues. Germline V gene lookup returns CDR1 LGHNA and CDR2 YSLEER. DNA for the CDR3: TGCGCCAGCAGCACCGGACCAGCGGGGGGCAATGAGCAGTTCTTC. Translating gives CASSTGPAGGNEQFF.

The chain is built from TRBV7-2 and TRBJ2-5, with 10 bases lining up with TRBD1. With V trimmed by 5 bases and J by 5 bases, 8 bases remained unmatched. This CDR3 region has 15 residues. Germline CDR1 SGHTA, CDR2 FQGNSA. The CDR3 spells CASSLQGGQGETQYF. The DNA for the CDR3 is TGTGCCAGCAGCCTACAGGGGGGACAGGGGGAGACCCAGTACTTC.

This clonotype has only a few counts. The chain joins TRBV7-9 to TRBJ1-2; TRBD1 aligns across 9 bases. Germline V gene sequence: CDR1 SEHNR, CDR2 FQNEAQ (reference sequence). This CDR3 is built from 15 residues. With 1 base clipped from V and 6 bases from J, the junction kept 6 bases outside the gene matches. The CDR3 region has the DNA TGTGCCAGCAGCTTAGACTGGACAGGGGAACATGGCTACACCTTC. This translates into CASSLDWTGEHGYTF.

The V call is TRBV2, the J call TRBJ2-2; D unclear. Germline V lookup: CDR1 SNHLY, CDR2 FYNNEI. Trimming left V 2 bases short and J 2 bases short, with 9 bases between. This CDR3 contains 15 residues. CDR3 coding DNA: TGTGCCAGCAGTGAATGGGGAACCAACACCGGGGAGCTGTTTTTT. It yields the protein CASSEWGTNTGELFF.

CDR3 region: CASSPGRNTEAFF. The CDR3 coding sequence is TGTGCCAGCAGCCCCGGTCGAAACACTGAAGCTTTCTTT. The rearrangement links TRBV7-9 to TRBJ1-1; D not certain. The CDR3 spans 13 residues. V was trimmed by 5 bases and J by 2 bases, leaving 9 bases between them. The germline V gene has CDR1 SEHNR and CDR2 FQNEAQ (reference sequence).

The rearrangement uses TRBV4-2 and TRBJ1-1; D may be TRBD1 (5 bases). Trimming pared 1 base from V and 4 bases from J, leaving 10 bases between. The CDR3 extends over 14 amino acids. CDR1 is LGHNA and CDR2 is YNFKEQ in the germline V gene. CDR3: CASSQVGEGTEAFF. The CDR3 region has the DNA TGTGCCAGCAGCCAAGTGGGGGAAGGCACTGAAGCTTTCTTT.

The rearrangement joins TRBV6-2 or TRBV6-3 to TRBJ1-2; D uncertain. Germline V CDR1 and CDR2: MNHEY, SVGEGT. V lost 7 bases to trimming and J lost 3 bases, with 27 bases between them. CDR3 size: 18 residues. This CDR3 reads CASTDTPIPGRFDYGYTF. In DNA, the CDR3 is TGTGCCAGCACCGATACACCCATTCCAGGCCGGTTTGACTATGGCTACACCTTC.

The rearrangement links TRBV12-3 or TRBV12-4 to TRBJ2-3, with 8 bases that match TRBD1. V was pared by 3 bases and J by 5 bases, with 4 bases of the junction left unmatched. The CDR3 is 14 residues long. The CDR3 DNA is TGTGCCAGCAGTTTGGGACAGGTAAAAGATACGCAGTATTTT. Translating it yields CASSLGQVKDTQYF.

The chain uses TRBV27 and TRBJ2-1, with TRBD1 matching 12 bases. The CDR3 spans 15 residues. V trimming: 5 bases; J trimming: 7 bases; junction bases outside the gene matches: 6. The germline V gene has CDR1 MNHEY and CDR2 SMNVEV (reference sequence). CDR3 sequence reads: CASSEPGQGANEQFF. The CDR3 nucleotides read TGTGCCAGCAGTGAACCGGGACAGGGGGCGAATGAGCAGTTCTTC.

Relative to its sample, this clonotype is medium-sized. The genes are TRBV7-9 and TRBJ2-7, with D tentatively TRBD1 (6 bases). Trimming took off 4 bases at V and 3 bases at J, with 19 bases between the two ends. The CDR3 spans 16 residues. CDR1 SEHNR and CDR2 FQNEAQ come from the germline V gene (reference sequence). CDR3 DNA: TGTGCCAGCAGCTATACACAACAGGACAGAGACTACGAGCAGTACTTC. Translated: CASSYTQQDRDYEQYF.

In its sample, this clonotype was seen a few times. An end of the junction does not agree with germline; a read error may underlie this. The V gene is TRBV12-3 or TRBV12-4, the J gene TRBJ2-1; 12 bases agree with TRBD1. The length of the CDR3 is 13 residues. The CDR3 bases are TGTGCCAGCATCCTACCGAGGGACAGGGGGCTTGTCTTC. This sequence encodes CASILPRDRGLVF.

This chain joins TRBV10-3 and TRBJ2-7, with D perhaps matching TRBD1 or TRBD2 (6 bases each). Trimming stripped 10 bases from V and 4 bases from J, with 14 bases between. CDR1 and CDR2 from the germline V gene are ENHRY and SYGVKD. CDR3 length: 12 residues. The CDR3 region has the DNA TGTGCCACGGGGGCTGGCCCTTACGAGCAGTACTTC. Amino acids: CATGAGPYEQYF.

The table lists this clonotype with a few counts. The rearrangement joins TRBV4-1 to TRBJ2-2, with D perhaps matching TRBD1 or TRBD2 (5 bases each). The CDR3 totals 16 residues. The V end lost 2 bases, the J end lost 1 base, and 11 bases lay between the germline ends. Germline CDR1 MGHRA, CDR2 YSYEKL. DNA of the CDR3: TGCGCCAGCAGCCAACGATGGGACCTGAACACCGGGGAGCTGTTTTTT. Translating gives CASSQRWDLNTGELFF.

The V call is TRBV7-9, the J call TRBJ2-2, with a possible D match to TRBD1 (6 bases). This CDR3 is built from 14 residues. Germline CDR1 SEHNR, CDR2 FQNEAQ (reference sequence). The V and J ends lost 5 bases and 5 bases respectively, with 12 bases between them. CDR3 sequence: CASSPDSPTGELFF. CDR3 nucleotides: TGTGCCAGCAGCCCGGACAGTCCGACCGGGGAGCTGTTTTTT. The entire variable domain, with the rest obtained from reference TRBV7-9 and TRBJ2-2, is as follows: DTGVSQNPRHKITKRGQNVTFRCDPISEHNRLYWYRQTLGQGPEFLTYFQNEAQLEKSRLLSDRFSAERPKGSFSTLEIQRTEQGDSAMYLCASSPDSPTGELFFGEGSRLTVL.

The chain joins TRBV11-2 to TRBJ2-4; 9 nucleotides align to TRBD1. V lost 3 bases, J lost 8 bases, and 11 bases stayed unmatched. CDR1 SGHAT and CDR2 FQNNGV come from the germline V gene. This CDR3 contains 16 residues. CDR3 sequence: CASSFGTTGGADIQYF. The DNA for the CDR3 is TGTGCCAGCAGCTTCGGGACGACAGGGGGAGCTGACATTCAGTACTTC.

The V gene is TRBV4-1, the J gene TRBJ2-1, with D possibly being TRBD1 or TRBD2 (6 bases each). Trimming took 0 bases from V and 5 from J, leaving 17 bases between them. The CDR3 has 17 amino acids. Germline values: CDR1 MGHRA, CDR2 YSYEKL. The CDR3 DNA is TGCGCCAGCAGCCAAGAGACCGGGGGCGAAATCCACAATGAGCAGTTCTTC. It yields the protein CASSQETGGEIHNEQFF.